Listed here are 16 T cell receptor beta chains from one sample, sequenced in a study of siplizumab effects on memory and regulatory T cells. Sequenced by immunoSEQ multiplex PCR; TCRdb stores in-frame clones only, minus some. The sample shows 100,000 or so clones, around 90% of them seen only once. The sequenced material came from non-Treg CD4+ T cells sorted from blood. These receptors were taken from a human donor in good health.

The genes are TRBV5-8 and TRBJ2-1; 7 positions agree with TRBD1. This CDR3 is 14 amino acids long. The germline V gene encodes CDR1 SGHTS and CDR2 YDEGEE. V shed 0 bases, J shed 7 bases, and the junction held 4 bases outside the gene matches. The CDR3 coding sequence is TGTGCCAGCAGCTTGGTAGGGGGCAAGAATGAGCAGTTCTTC. Translation: CASSLVGGKNEQFF.

This chain uses TRBV6-6 with TRBJ2-7, with 10 bases identical to TRBD1. Germline V CDR1 and CDR2: MNHNY, SVGAGI (reference sequence). After removal of 6 bases from V and 1 base from J, the junction contained 3 bases not matched to a gene. CDR3 size: 14 residues. CDR3 loop: CASSRTGGSYEQYF. CDR3 DNA sequence: TGTGCCAGCAGCCGGACAGGGGGATCCTACGAGCAGTACTTC.

As DNA, the CDR3 is TGTGCCAGCAGTCGGGGGACAGTCGAGCAGTACTTC. Amino acids: CASSRGTVEQYF. The chain uses TRBV6-5 and TRBJ2-7, with D maybe TRBD1 (7 bases). Germline lookup yields CDR1 MNHEY and CDR2 SVGAGI. Trimming stripped 5 bases from V and 6 bases from J, with 11 bases between. The CDR3 loop spans 12 amino acids.

The chain employs TRBV5-1 and TRBJ2-1; no clear D. V was trimmed by 4 bases and J by 8 bases, leaving 16 bases between them. The CDR3 runs to 14 residues. Germline values: CDR1 SGHRS, CDR2 YFSETQ. The chain's CDR3 is CASSVPPARDEQFF. The DNA for the CDR3 is TGCGCCAGCAGCGTACCACCGGCAAGGGATGAGCAGTTCTTC.

The chain recombines TRBV7-9 with TRBJ2-5; TRBD2 matches at 10 bases. CDR3 length equals 16 residues. The germline gives CDR1 SEHNR, CDR2 FQNEAQ (reference sequence). With V trimmed by 1 base and J by 1 base, 3 bases remained unmatched. In DNA, the CDR3 is TGTGCCAGCAGCTTAGGTCTAGCGGGAGTCCAAGAGACCCAGTACTTC. Encoded protein: CASSLGLAGVQETQYF.

The CDR3 DNA is TGCGCCAGCAGCTTGGGACAGTACCAAGAGACCCAGTACTTC. This translates into CASSLGQYQETQYF. J is TRBJ2-5 and V is TRBV5-1, with a possible D match to TRBD1 (5 bases). Trimming left V 0 bases short and J 0 bases short, with 6 bases between. The CDR3 totals 14 residues. The germline V gene encodes CDR1 SGHRS and CDR2 YFSETQ.

J is TRBJ2-5 and V is TRBV4-1, with D possibly being TRBD1 or TRBD2 (6 bases each). Germline CDR1 and CDR2: MGHRA and YSYEKL. V was clipped by 1 base and J by 5 bases, with 8 bases between them. This CDR3 is built from 13 residues. The CDR3 DNA reads TGCGCCAGCAGCCAAGTAGGGGGGGAGACCCAGTACTTC. This gives the protein CASSQVGGETQYF.

The chain combines TRBV4-1 with TRBJ2-7; D is perhaps TRBD1 (6 bases). This CDR3 is built from 16 residues. Deletions cut 0 bases from V and 3 bases from J, with 15 bases between. Germline assignment: CDR1 MGHRA and CDR2 YSYEKL. This CDR3 reads CASSQEDRPNLYEQYF. The DNA for the CDR3 is TGCGCCAGCAGCCAAGAAGACAGGCCAAATCTCTACGAGCAGTACTTC.

The gene calls are TRBV12-5 and TRBJ2-5, with TRBD1 matching over 8 bases. V gave up 5 bases and J gave up 5 bases; unmatched junction bases: 4. Per germline, CDR1 LGHNT and CDR2 FRNRAP. This CDR3 spans 13 amino acids. In DNA, the CDR3 is TGTGCTAGTGGTGGACAGGGTTGGGAGACCCAGTACTTC. Its translation: CASGGQGWETQYF. The variable domain in full, with the rest retrieved from reference TRBV12-5 and TRBJ2-5, is DARVTQTPRHKVTEMGQEVTMRCQPILGHNTVFWYRQTMMQGLELLAYFRNRAPLDDSGMPKDRFSAEMPDATLATLKIQPSEPRDSAVYFCASGGQGWETQYFGPGTRLLVL.

Written as DNA, the CDR3 is TGTGCCAGCAGTCCGGGAGGGACCCTTGCCTTGGGCTACACCTTC. Encoded protein: CASSPGGTLALGYTF. The chain carries TRBV28 and TRBJ1-2, with D possibly TRBD1 on 5 matching bases. The germline gives CDR1 MDHEN, CDR2 SYDVKM. This CDR3 spans 15 amino acids. Trimming shortened V by 5 bases and J by 8 bases, and 21 bases separated the two germline ends.

The gene calls are TRBV5-1 and TRBJ2-5; D ambiguous. Per germline, CDR1 SGHRS and CDR2 YFSETQ. Trimming took 4 bases from V and 5 from J, leaving 15 bases between them. This CDR3 has 14 amino acids. The CDR3 spells CASSQRSNSETQYF. The DNA of the CDR3 is TGCGCCAGCAGCCAAAGGTCTAATTCGGAGACCCAGTACTTC.

The chain couples TRBV2 to TRBJ1-2; D is possibly TRBD1 (6 bases). Germline CDR1 is SNHLY and CDR2 is FYNNEI. Trimming pared 6 bases from V and 5 bases from J, leaving 16 bases between. The length of the CDR3 is 14 residues. CDR3 coding DNA: TGTGCCAGCAGGGGGACACTCGGCCGTTATGGCTACACCTTC. This encodes CASRGTLGRYGYTF.

The gene calls are TRBV6-6 and TRBJ2-3; the match to TRBD2 covers 8 bases. CDR1 is MNHNY, CDR2 SVGAGI, per germline (reference sequence). The ends lost 7 bases at V and 4 bases at J; junction bases unmatched: 4. The CDR3 has 13 amino acids. The CDR3 protein is CASKREGADTQYF. For the CDR3, the DNA is TGTGCCAGCAAACGGGAGGGGGCAGATACGCAGTATTTT.

This CDR3 is CASRQHGSNQPQHF. The CDR3 DNA reads as TGCGCCAGCAGACAACACGGAAGCAATCAGCCCCAGCATTTT. The rearrangement links TRBV4-1 to TRBJ1-5; D remains ambiguous. The ends were cut back, 6 bases at V and 1 base at J, with 10 bases in the middle. The germline V gene has CDR1 MGHRA and CDR2 YSYEKL. The CDR3 spans 14 residues.

V gene TRBV29-1 combines with J gene TRBJ2-3; D ambiguous. CDR1 is SQVTM and CDR2 is ANQGSEA in the germline V gene. This CDR3 contains 14 residues. V was trimmed by 4 bases and J by 2 bases, leaving 13 bases between them. The CDR3, as DNA: TGCAGCGTTGGGGGTAAGAAGTACACAGATACGCAGTATTTT. It is translated as CSVGGKKYTDTQYF.

This clone showed up just once. The rearrangement links TRBV5-6 to TRBJ2-7; D is perhaps TRBD2 (5 bases). V lost 2 bases and J 4 bases, leaving 10 bases between the germline ends. The germline CDR1 and CDR2 sequences are SGHDT and YYEEEE. This CDR3 has 13 amino acids. The CDR3 bases are TGTGCCAGCAGCTTAACTAGTCAATACGAGCAGTACTTC. Its protein product is CASSLTSQYEQYF.